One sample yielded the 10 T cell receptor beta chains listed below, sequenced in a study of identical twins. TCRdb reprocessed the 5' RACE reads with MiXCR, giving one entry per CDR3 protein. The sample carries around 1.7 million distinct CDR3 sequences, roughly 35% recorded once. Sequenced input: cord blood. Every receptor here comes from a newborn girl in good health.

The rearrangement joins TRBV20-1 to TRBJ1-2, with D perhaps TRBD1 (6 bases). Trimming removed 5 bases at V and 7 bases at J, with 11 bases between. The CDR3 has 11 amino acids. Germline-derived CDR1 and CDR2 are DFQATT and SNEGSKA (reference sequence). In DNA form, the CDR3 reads TGCAGTGCTCCATACAGGGCTGGCTACACCTTC. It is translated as CSAPYRAGYTF.

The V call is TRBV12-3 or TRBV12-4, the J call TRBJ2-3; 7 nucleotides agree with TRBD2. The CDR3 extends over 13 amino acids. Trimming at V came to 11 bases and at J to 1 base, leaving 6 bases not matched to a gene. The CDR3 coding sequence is TGTGCCGACCGGGAGGCGGGCACAGATACGCAGTATTTT. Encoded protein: CADREAGTDTQYF.

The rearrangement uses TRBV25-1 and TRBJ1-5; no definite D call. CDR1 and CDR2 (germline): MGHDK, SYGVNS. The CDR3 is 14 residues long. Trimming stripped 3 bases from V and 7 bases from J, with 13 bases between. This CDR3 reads CASSEGSQQQPQHF. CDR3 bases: TGTGCCAGCAGTGAGGGCTCCCAGCAACAGCCCCAGCATTTT.

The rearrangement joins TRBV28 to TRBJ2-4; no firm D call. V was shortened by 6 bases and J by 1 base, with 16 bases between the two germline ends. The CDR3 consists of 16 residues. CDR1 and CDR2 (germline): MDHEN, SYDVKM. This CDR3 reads CASSQEPLEAKNIQYF. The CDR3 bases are TGTGCCAGCAGCCAGGAGCCTTTGGAGGCCAAAAACATTCAGTACTTC.

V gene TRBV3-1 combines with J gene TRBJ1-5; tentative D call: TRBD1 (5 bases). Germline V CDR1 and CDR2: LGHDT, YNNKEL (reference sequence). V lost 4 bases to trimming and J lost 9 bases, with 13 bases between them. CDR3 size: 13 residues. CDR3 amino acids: CASSLGALGPQHF. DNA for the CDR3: TGTGCCAGCAGCCTCGGGGCTCTCGGGCCCCAGCATTTT. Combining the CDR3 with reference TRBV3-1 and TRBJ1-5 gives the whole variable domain DTAVSQTPKYLVTQMGNDKSIKCEQNLGHDTMYWYKQDSKKFLKIMFSYNNKELIINETVPNRFSPKSPDKAHLNLHINSLELGDSAVYFCASSLGALGPQHFGDGTRLSIL.

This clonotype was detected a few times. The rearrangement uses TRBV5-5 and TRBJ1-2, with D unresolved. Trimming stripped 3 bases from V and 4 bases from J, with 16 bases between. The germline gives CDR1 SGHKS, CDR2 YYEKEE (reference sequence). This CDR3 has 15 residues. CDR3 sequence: CASSSKTVYSYGYTF. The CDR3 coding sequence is TGTGCCAGCAGCTCAAAAACAGTTTACTCCTATGGCTACACCTTC.

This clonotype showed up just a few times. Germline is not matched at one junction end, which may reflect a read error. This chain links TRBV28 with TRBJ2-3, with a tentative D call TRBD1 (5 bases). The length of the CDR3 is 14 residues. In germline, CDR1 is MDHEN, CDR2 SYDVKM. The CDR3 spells CASILKGGTDTQYF. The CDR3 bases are TGTGCCAGCATTTTAAAAGGGGGCACAGATACGCAGTATTTT.

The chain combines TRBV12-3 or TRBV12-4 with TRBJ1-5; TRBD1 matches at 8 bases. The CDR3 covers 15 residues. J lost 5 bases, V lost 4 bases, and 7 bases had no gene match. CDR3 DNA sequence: TGTGCCAGCAGTTGGACAGGGACGGCGTATCAGCCCCAGCATTTT. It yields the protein CASSWTGTAYQPQHF.

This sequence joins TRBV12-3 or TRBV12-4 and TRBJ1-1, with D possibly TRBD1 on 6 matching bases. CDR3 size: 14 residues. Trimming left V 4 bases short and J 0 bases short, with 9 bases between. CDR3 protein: CASSSDSMNTEAFF. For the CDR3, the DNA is TGTGCCAGCAGTTCGGACAGCATGAACACTGAAGCTTTCTTT.

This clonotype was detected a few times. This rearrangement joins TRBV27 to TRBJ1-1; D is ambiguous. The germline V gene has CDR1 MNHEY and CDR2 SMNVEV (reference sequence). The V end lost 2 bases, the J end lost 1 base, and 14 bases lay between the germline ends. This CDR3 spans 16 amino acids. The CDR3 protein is CASSLAPAIGNTEAFF. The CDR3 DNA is TGTGCCAGCAGTTTAGCACCGGCGATTGGGAACACTGAAGCTTTCTTT.